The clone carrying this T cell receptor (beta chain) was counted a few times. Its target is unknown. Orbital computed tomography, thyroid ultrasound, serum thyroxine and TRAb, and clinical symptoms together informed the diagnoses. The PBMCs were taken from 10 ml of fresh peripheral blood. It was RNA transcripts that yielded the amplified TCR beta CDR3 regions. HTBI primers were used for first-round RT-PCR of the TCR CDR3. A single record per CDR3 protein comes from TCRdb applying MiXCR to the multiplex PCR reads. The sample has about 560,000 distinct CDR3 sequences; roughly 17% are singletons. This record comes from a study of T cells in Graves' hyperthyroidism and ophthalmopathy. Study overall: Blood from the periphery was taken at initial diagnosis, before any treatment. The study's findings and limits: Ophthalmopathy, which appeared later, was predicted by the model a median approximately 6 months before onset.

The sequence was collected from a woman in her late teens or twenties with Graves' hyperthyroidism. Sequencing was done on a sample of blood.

The CDR3 region is CASSPGGTGSQETQYF. Here the CDR3 DNA reads TGTGCCAGCAGCCCGGGGGGCACAGGTAGCCAAGAGACCCAGTACTTC. The rearrangement joins TRBV7-2 to TRBJ2-5; D perhaps matches TRBD2 (7 bases). With 5 bases removed from V and 1 base from J, the gap between germline ends came to 17 bases. This CDR3 has 16 amino acids. The germline V gene encodes CDR1 SGHTA and CDR2 FQGNSA.